Shown below are 10 T cell receptor beta chains from a single sample sequenced in a study of blood T cells in healthy people across ages. Primers used in a second PCR of roughly 7 to 11 cycles were a sample-barcoded 5' primer and a J-beta primer mix. In TCRdb, the 5' RACE reads were re-called with MiXCR into one record per CDR3 protein. This repertoire shows approximately 900,000 distinct CDR3 sequences, about 48% found once; its top ten account for roughly 12%. The sequenced sample consisted of blood. The receptors stem from a man aged 30 to 45 in good health.

The chain joins TRBV6-1 to TRBJ2-3; the D gene is possibly TRBD2 (7 bases). V was clipped by 9 bases and J by 8 bases, with 21 bases between them. The CDR3 length is 14 residues. Per the germline V gene, CDR1 is MNHNS and CDR2 is SASEGT. The CDR3 loop reads CASPGEGGVATQYF. The CDR3 DNA follows: TGTGCCAGTCCTGGGGAGGGGGGGGTAGCTACGCAGTATTTT.

The chain carries TRBV20-1 and TRBJ2-1; D may be TRBD2 (6 bases). CDR1 and CDR2 from the germline V gene are DFQATT and SNEGSKA (reference sequence). The CDR3 runs 12 residues. Trimming removed 6 bases from V and 7 bases from J, with 13 bases in between. DNA for the CDR3: TGCAGTGCCGCTTGGGGGGAGAATGAGCAGTTCTTC. The encoded protein is CSAAWGENEQFF.

There are a few counts of this clonotype. This chain links TRBV9 with TRBJ2-5, with D perhaps assigned TRBD1 or TRBD2 (6 bases each). Trimming removed 1 base from V and 3 bases from J, with 16 bases in between. The CDR3 spans 16 residues. Looked up from germline, CDR1 is SGDLS and CDR2 is YYNGEE. The CDR3 DNA reads as TGTGCCAGCAGCGTAAACACAGGGAGGATTAAAGAGACCCAGTACTTC. Translated, it gives CASSVNTGRIKETQYF.

This chain connects TRBV10-3 to TRBJ2-3, with 7 positions matching TRBD1. Germline CDR1 ENHRY, CDR2 SYGVKD. The length of the CDR3 is 15 residues. V dropped 6 bases and J dropped 4; count of bases not matched to a gene: 10. As DNA, the CDR3 is TGTGCCATCAGCGAAGGGGACAGACCCGCAGATACGCAGTATTTT. It codes for CAISEGDRPADTQYF.

This clonotype came up many times. This sequence joins TRBV5-1 and TRBJ2-3, with unresolved D. Germline V gene lookup returns CDR1 SGHRS and CDR2 YFSETQ. Trimming pared 0 bases from V and 4 bases from J, leaving 9 bases between. The CDR3 contains 14 residues. The DNA for the CDR3 is TGCGCCAGCAGCTTGGCCGAGTTCCCAGATACGCAGTATTTT. It yields the protein CASSLAEFPDTQYF.

On this clonotype itself: The junction and the germline gene differ at one end; a read error may be behind it. The V and J genes are TRBV6-2 or TRBV6-3 and TRBJ2-3, with D possibly matching TRBD1 (5 bases). CDR1 is MNHEY, CDR2 SVGEGT, per germline. The CDR3 is 14 amino acids. Here the CDR3 reads CTSSHQGPTDTQYF. The CDR3, as DNA: TGTACCAGCAGTCACCAGGGCCCCACAGATACGCAGTATTTT.

The V call is TRBV29-1, the J call TRBJ2-7; D is possibly TRBD1 (6 bases). Germline V gene sequence: CDR1 SQVTM, CDR2 ANQGSEA. V dropped 3 bases and J dropped 5 bases, with 11 bases sitting between them. CDR3 size: 12 residues. The CDR3 DNA reads as TGCAGCGTTGAGGGGGCGGGCGACGAGCAGTACTTC. It encodes CSVEGAGDEQYF.

This clonotype was recorded a few times. The rearrangement joins TRBV4-3 to TRBJ2-7; tentative D call: TRBD1 (5 bases). CDR3 length: 14 amino acids. Trimming took 0 bases from V and 3 from J, leaving 9 bases between them. CDR1 is LGHNA, CDR2 YSLEER, per germline. The CDR3 DNA reads TGCGCCAGCAGCCAAGATAGTCAGGGCTACGAGCAGTACTTC. Translated: CASSQDSQGYEQYF.

In DNA form, the CDR3 reads TGTGCCAGCAATCACGGGGGCGCATACAATGAGCAGTTCTTC. The encoded protein is CASNHGGAYNEQFF. The chain recombines TRBV27 with TRBJ2-1; D may correspond to TRBD1 or TRBD2 (6 bases each). The CDR3 extends over 14 amino acids. Trimming stripped 7 bases from V and 4 bases from J, with 14 bases between. The germline V gene encodes CDR1 MNHEY and CDR2 SMNVEV (reference sequence).

The chain employs TRBV5-1 and TRBJ1-5; 8 bases agree with TRBD1. In germline, CDR1 is SGHRS, CDR2 YFSETQ. The J segment lost 4 bases and the V segment lost 0 bases, leaving 6 bases of the junction unmatched. The CDR3 sequence is 16 residues long. The CDR3: CASSLGGTGANQPQHF. The CDR3 DNA reads as TGCGCCAGCAGCTTGGGAGGGACAGGCGCGAATCAGCCCCAGCATTTT.